This TCR beta chain appears in the sequencing data of a study of lymphopenia after photon versus proton radiotherapy (dated by TCRdb to about 2019). Study-level background: In patients with gastrointestinal tumors who developed high-grade lymphopenia, the study compared the immunological effects of photon radiation therapy with those of proton radiation therapy. The study was designed to characterize how the impact on the immune system differs between the two radiation modalities. The roughly 18 patients in the cohort had gastrointestinal tumors, were treated with either photon or proton therapy, and subsequently developed lymphopenia. Points the paper makes about the study in general: Proton-treated patients stayed relatively stable during treatment, while photon-treated patients lost naive T cells and TCR diversity and gained effector/memory populations. The survival association was assessed only in patients who died, and better survival with proton therapy was presented by the authors as a possibility rather than a demonstrated result. After the lymphocyte count nadir, repertoires from photon-treated patients showed oligoclonal expansion, particularly of CD8+ Temra cells, and this expansion drove the decline in diversity. Among patients across the cohort who died, overall survival time showed an inverse correlation with a larger post-nadir drop in TCR diversity.

In the germline V gene, CDR1 corresponds to WSHSY and CDR2 to SAAADI. Including the terminal cysteine and phenylalanine, the CDR3 comprises 17 residues. Of all the DNA, just the CDR3 is kept, 51 bases in frame from base 1. V was cut back by 3 bases and J by 0 bases, leaving a gap of 17 bases between them. On this clone itself: Its antigen is currently not known. The sample holds no much larger clone one base away, and base qualities are not on file.

The library was produced with the immunoSEQ multiplex PCR assay. Deep sequencing of rearranged TCR beta loci, alongside multiparametric flow cytometry, was used to profile T cell repertoires. Drawn from immuneACCESS, this table holds only the in-frame rearrangements with V and J called that TCRdb kept. Clones are partly lost; checked studies trace under half to an unresolved V gene and leave the rest unexplained. The sample includes about 16,000 clones, with 80% to 90% observed a single time. Clones ranked in the top ten supply around a tenth of the sample. The sequence derives from a man aged 70 or older with pancreatic cancer. This receptor chain uses TRBV10-2 and TRBJ1-1; tentative D gene TRBD1, with 5 bases matching. Sequenced material: peripheral blood, taken from a patient treated with proton-based radiotherapy. The nucleotides are TGCGCCAGCAGTGATCCAGGGCCTTCAAAGATGAACACTGAAGCTTTCTTT. It is translated as CASSDPGPSKMNTEAFF.